This TCR beta chain comes out of a study of cytomegalovirus exposure and HLA in healthy donors. Background on the study: In an earlier analysis, 95 million to 130 million unique TCR beta sequences were found from some 200 million T cells. Regarding the study as a whole: There were several of the most significant clusters that appeared linked to common viral pathogens in a later analysis.

Trimming at V came to 6 bases and at J to 4 bases, leaving 10 bases not matched to a gene. This CDR3 contains 16 residues. The germline CDR1 and CDR2 sequences are SNHLY and FYNNEI. The PCR had 60 Vbeta and 13 Jbeta primers. Sequenced by immunoSEQ multiplex PCR; TCRdb stores in-frame clones only, minus some. The data show under 150,000 clones, 60% to 85% seen once. With regard to this clone: Its specificity is not known.

The chain carries TRBV2 and TRBJ2-2, with 8 bases that match TRBD2. The source material was PBMCs. The receptor was derived from a woman between 35 and 50 years old in good health and CMV-seronegative. DNA of the CDR3: TGTGCCAGCAGAACCCCGTCGGGGGGGACCACCGGGGAGCTGTTTTTT. It encodes CASRTPSGGTTGELFF.